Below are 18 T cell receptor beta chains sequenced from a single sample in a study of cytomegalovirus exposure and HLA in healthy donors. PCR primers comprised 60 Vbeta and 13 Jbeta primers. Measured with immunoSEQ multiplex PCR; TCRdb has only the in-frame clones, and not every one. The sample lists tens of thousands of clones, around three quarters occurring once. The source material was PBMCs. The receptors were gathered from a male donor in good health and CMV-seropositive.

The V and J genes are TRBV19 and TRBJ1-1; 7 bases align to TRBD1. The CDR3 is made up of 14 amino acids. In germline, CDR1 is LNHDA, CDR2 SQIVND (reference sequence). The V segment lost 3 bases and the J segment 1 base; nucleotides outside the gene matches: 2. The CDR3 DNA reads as TGTGCCAGTAGTATGGACAGGAAGAACACTGAAGCTTTCTTT. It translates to CASSMDRKNTEAFF.

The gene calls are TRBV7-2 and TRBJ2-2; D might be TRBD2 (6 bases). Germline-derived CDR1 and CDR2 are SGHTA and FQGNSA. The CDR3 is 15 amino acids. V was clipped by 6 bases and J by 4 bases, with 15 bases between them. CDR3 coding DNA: TGTGCCAGCAGTACGACAGATAGCGGCACCGGGGAGCTGTTTTTT. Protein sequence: CASSTTDSGTGELFF.

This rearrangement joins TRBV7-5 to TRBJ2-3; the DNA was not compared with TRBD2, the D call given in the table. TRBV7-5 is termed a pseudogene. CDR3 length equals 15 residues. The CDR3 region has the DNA TGTGTCAGAAGCTCCGATAGCGGGAGTGGAGATACGCAGTATTTT. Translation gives CVRSSDSGSGDTQYF.

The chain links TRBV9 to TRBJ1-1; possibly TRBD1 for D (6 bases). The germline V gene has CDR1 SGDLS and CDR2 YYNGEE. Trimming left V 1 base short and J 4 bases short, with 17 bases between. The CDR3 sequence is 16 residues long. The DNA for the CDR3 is TGTGCCAGCAGCGTATCTCCGACAGGCGAGGGCACTGAAGCTTTCTTT. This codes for CASSVSPTGEGTEAFF.

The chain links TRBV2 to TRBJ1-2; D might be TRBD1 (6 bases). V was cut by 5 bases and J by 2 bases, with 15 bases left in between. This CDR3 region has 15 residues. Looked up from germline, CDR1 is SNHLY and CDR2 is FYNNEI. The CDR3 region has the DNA TGTGCCAGCAGTATCGCACAGGGCGGGAACTATGGCTACACCTTC. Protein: CASSIAQGGNYGYTF.

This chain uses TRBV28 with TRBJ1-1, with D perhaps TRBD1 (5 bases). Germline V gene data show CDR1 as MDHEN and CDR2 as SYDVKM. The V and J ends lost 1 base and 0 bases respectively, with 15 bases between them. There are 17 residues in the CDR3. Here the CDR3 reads CASSLFSRVGVNTEAFF. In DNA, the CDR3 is TGTGCCAGCAGTTTATTTTCCAGGGTAGGGGTGAACACTGAAGCTTTCTTT.

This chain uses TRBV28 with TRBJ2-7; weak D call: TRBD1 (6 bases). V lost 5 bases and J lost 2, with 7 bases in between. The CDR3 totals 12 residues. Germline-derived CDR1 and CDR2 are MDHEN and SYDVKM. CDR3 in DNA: TGTGCCAGCAGTAGACAGGCCTACGAGCAGTACTTC. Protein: CASSRQAYEQYF.

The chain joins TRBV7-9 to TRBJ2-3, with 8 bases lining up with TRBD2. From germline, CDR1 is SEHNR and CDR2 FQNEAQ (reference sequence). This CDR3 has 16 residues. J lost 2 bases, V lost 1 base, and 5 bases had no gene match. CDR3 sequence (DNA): TGTGCCAGCAGCTTAGGGGTGACTAGCGCCACAGATACGCAGTATTTT. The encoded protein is CASSLGVTSATDTQYF.

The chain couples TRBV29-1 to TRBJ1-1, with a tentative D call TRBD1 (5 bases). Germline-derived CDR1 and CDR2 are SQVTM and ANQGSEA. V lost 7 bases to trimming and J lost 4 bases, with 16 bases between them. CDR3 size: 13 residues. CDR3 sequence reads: CSAVGQGGTEAFF. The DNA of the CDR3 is TGCAGCGCGGTCGGGCAGGGTGGCACTGAAGCTTTCTTT.

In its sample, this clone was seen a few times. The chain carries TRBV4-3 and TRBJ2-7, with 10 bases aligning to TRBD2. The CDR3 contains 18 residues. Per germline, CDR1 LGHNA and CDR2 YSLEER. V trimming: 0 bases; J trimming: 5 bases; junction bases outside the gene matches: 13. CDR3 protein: CASSQDYSGGSLGNEQYF. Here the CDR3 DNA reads TGCGCCAGCAGCCAAGATTATAGCGGGGGGTCGCTAGGGAACGAGCAGTACTTC.

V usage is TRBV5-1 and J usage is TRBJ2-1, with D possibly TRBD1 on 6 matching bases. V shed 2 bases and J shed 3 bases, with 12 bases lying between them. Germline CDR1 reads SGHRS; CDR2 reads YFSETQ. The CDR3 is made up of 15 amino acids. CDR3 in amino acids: CASSLQGEDYNEQFF. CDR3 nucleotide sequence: TGCGCCAGCAGCTTACAGGGTGAGGACTACAATGAGCAGTTCTTC.

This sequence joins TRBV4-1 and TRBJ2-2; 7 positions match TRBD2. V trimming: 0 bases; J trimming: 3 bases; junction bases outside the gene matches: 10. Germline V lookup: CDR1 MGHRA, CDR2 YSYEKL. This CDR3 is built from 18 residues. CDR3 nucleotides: TGCGCCAGCAGCCAAGATCGTTTAAGGCGGGAGTACACCGGGGAGCTGTTTTTT. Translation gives CASSQDRLRREYTGELFF.

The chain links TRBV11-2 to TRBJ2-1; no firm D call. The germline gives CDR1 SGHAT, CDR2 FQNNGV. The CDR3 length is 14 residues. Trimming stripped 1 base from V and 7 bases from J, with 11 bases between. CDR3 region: CASSLALADNEQFF. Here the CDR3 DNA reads TGTGCCAGCAGCTTAGCCCTGGCAGATAATGAGCAGTTCTTC.

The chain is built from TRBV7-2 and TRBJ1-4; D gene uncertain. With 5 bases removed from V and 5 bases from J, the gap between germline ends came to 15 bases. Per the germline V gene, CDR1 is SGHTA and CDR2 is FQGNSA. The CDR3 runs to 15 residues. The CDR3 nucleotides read TGTGCCAGCAGCCGGCAGGTCGGTCAGAATGAAAAACTGTTTTTT. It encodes CASSRQVGQNEKLFF.

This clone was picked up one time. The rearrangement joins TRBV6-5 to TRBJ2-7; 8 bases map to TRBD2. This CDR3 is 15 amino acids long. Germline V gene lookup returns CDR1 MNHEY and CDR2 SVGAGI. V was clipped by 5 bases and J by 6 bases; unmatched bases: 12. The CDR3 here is CASSTSGGASFEQYF. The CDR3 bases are TGTGCCAGCAGTACCAGCGGGGGCGCGTCTTTCGAGCAGTACTTC.

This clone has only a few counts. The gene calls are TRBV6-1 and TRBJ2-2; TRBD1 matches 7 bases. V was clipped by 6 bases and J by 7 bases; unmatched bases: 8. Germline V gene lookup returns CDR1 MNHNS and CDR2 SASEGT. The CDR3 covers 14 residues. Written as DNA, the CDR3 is TGTGCCAGCAGAACGACAGGGAGTGGCGGGGAGCTGTTTTTT. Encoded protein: CASRTTGSGGELFF.

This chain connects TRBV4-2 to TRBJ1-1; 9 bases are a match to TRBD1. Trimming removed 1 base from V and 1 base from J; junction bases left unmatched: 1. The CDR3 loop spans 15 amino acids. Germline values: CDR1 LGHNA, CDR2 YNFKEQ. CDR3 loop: CASSQGDRENTEAFF. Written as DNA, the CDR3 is TGTGCCAGCAGCCAAGGGGACAGGGAGAACACTGAAGCTTTCTTT.

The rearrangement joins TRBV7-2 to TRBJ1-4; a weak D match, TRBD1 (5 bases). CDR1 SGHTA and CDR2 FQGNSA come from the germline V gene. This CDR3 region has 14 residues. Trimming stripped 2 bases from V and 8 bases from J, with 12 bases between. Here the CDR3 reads CASSLLGRKEKLFF. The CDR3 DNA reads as TGTGCCAGCAGCTTACTGGGGCGAAAGGAAAAACTGTTTTTT.